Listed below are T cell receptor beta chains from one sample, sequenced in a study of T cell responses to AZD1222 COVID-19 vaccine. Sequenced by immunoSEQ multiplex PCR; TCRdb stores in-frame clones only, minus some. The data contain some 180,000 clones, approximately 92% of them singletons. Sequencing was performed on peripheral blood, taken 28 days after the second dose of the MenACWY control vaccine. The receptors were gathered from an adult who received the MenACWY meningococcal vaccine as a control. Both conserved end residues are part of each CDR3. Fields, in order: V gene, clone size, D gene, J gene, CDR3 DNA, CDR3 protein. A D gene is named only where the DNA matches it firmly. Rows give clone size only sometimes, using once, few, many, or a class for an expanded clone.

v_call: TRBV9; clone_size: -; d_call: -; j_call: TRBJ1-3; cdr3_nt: TGTGCCAGCAGCGTGGCCAGCACTGACTCTGGAAACACCATATATTTT; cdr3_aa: CASSVASTDSGNTIYF
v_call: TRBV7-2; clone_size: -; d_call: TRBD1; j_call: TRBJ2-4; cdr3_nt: TGTGCCAGCAGAACCACAGGGGGCAAAAACATTCAGTACTTC; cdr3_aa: CASRTTGGKNIQYF
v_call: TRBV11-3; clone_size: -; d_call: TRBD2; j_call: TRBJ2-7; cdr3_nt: TGTGCCAGCAGCTTATCTGGCGGGGGGGCCTACGAGCAGTACTTC; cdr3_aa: CASSLSGGGAYEQYF
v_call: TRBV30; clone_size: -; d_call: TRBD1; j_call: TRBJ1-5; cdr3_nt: TGTGCCTGGGACCAGGGGGTTCCCAATCAGCCCCAGCATTTT; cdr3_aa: CAWDQGVPNQPQHF
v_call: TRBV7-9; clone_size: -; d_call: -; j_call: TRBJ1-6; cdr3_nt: TGTGCCAGCAGCTTAGGATTAGCGGGAGTAAATTCACCCCTCCACTTT; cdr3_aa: CASSLGLAGVNSPLHF
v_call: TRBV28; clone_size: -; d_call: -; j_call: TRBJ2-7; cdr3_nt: TGTGCCAGCACCTTAGCCTGGACGGCCGCTTCCTACGAGCAGTACTTC; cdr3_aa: CASTLAWTAASYEQYF
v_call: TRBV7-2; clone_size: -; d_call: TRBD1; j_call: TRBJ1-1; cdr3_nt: TGTGCCAGCAGCTCGAGCCCGACAGGGTTCACTGAAGCTTTCTTT; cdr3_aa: CASSSSPTGFTEAFF
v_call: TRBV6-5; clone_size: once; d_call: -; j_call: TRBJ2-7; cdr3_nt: TGTGCCAGCAAAAAACCGGGGTACGAGCAGTACTTC; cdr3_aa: CASKKPGYEQYF
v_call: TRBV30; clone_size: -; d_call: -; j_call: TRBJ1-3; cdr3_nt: TGTGCCTGGAGTGTGGGGGGGGATTTCTCTGGAAACACCATATATTTT; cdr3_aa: CAWSVGGDFSGNTIYF
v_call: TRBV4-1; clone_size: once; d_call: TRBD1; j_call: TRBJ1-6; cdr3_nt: TGCGCCAGCAGCCAAGGTCATGGGACAGACGGGTCACCCCTCCACTTT; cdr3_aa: CASSQGHGTDGSPLHF
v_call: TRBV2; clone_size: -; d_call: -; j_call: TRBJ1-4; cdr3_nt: TGTGCCAGCAGGAGGGGGGGAAATGAAAAACTGTTTTTT; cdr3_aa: CASRRGGNEKLFF
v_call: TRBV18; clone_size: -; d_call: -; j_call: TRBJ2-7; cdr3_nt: TGTGCCAGCTCACCAGGAGGGGGACCCTACGAGCAGTACTTC; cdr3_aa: CASSPGGGPYEQYF
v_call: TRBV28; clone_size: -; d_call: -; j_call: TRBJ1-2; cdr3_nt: TGTGCCAGCAGCCTTCCAGGGGATTACTATGGCTACACCTTC; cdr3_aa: CASSLPGDYYGYTF
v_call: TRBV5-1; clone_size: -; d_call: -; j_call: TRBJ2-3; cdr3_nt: TGCGCCAGCAGCCTACAGGGCCCCGATACGCAGTATTTT; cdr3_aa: CASSLQGPDTQYF
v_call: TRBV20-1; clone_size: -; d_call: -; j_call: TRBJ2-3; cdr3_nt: TGCAGTGCTACCAAGGTTGATACGCAGTATTTT; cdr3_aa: CSATKVDTQYF
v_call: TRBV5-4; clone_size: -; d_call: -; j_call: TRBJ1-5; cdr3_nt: TGTGCCAGCAGCGGGATTGCGTCCGGCAATCAGCCCCAGCATTTT; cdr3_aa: CASSGIASGNQPQHF
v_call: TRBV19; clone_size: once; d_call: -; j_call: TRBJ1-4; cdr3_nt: TGTGCCAGTACCTTACATACAACTAATGAAAAACTGTTTTTT; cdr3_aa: CASTLHTTNEKLFF
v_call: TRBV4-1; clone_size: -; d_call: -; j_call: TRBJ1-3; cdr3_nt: TGCGCCAGCAGTCAAGATCGAAACACCATATATTTT; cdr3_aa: CASSQDRNTIYF
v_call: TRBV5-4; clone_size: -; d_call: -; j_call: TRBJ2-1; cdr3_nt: TGTGCCAGCAGCCCGAGTAGGGAGGCGTGGAATGAGCAGTTCTTC; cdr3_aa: CASSPSREAWNEQFF
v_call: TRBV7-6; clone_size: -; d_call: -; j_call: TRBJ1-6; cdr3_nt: TGTGCCAGCAGCTTAGGGAATTCTATTTCACCCCTCCACTTT; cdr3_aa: CASSLGNSISPLHF
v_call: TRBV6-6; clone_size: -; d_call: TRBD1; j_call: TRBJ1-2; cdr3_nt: TGTGCCAGCAGGGCACGGACAGGGGGTAGCTATGGCTACACCTTC; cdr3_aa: CASRARTGGSYGYTF
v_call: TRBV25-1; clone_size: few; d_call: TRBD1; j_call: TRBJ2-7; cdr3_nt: TGTGCCAGCAGAGTTCCCGGGACAGGGACTGACGAGCAGTACTTC; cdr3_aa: CASRVPGTGTDEQYF
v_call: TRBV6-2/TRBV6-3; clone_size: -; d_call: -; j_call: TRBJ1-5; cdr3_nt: TGTGCCAGCAGTTCTGACGGATACCATCAGCCCCAGCATTTT; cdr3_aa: CASSSDGYHQPQHF
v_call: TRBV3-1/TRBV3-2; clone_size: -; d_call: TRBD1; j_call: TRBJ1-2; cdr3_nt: TGTGCCAGCAGCCAAGCAGGGACAGGGAACGGCTACACCTTC; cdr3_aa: CASSQAGTGNGYTF
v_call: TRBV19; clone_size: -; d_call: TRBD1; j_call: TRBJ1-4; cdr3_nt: TGTGCCAGTAGTATAGTAGGGACAGGGCGCGAAAAACTGTTTTTT; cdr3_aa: CASSIVGTGREKLFF
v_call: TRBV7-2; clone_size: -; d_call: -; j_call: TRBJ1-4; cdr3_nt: TGTGCCAGCAGCTCCTATGGTACCCCCGCAACTAATGAAAAACTGTTTTTT; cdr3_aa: CASSSYGTPATNEKLFF
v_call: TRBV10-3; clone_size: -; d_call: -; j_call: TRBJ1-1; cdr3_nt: TGTGCCATCAGTGAACGAGGGTCCAGGACTGAAGCTTTCTTT; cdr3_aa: CAISERGSRTEAFF
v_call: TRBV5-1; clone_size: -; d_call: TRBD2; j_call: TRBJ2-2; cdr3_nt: TGCGCCAGCAGCTTACCGCGGGAGATAAACACCGGGGAGCTGTTTTTT; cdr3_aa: CASSLPREINTGELFF
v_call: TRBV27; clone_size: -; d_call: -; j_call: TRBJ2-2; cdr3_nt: TGTGCCAGCAGCCAATACACCGGGGAGCTGTTTTTT; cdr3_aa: CASSQYTGELFF
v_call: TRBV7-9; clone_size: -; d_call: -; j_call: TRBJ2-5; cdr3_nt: TGTGCCAGCAGCTTGGGGAGCGTAAAGGAGACCCAGTACTTC; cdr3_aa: CASSLGSVKETQYF
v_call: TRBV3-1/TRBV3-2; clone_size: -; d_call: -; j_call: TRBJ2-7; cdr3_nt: TGTGCCAGCAGCCAAGTGGGCGAGCAGTACTTC; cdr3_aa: CASSQVGEQYF
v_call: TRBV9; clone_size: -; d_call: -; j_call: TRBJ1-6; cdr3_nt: TGTGCCAGCAGCGTAACAGGGTATAATTCACCCCTCCACTTT; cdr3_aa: CASSVTGYNSPLHF
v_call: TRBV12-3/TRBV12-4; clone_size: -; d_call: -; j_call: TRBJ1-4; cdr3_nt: TGTGCCACCCGGGACGAGAATGAAAAACTGTTTTTT; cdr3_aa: CATRDENEKLFF
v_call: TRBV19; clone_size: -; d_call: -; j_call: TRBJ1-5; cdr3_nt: TGTGCCAGTAGGAGGGGCGGTAGCAATCAGCCCCAGCATTTT; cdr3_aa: CASRRGGSNQPQHF
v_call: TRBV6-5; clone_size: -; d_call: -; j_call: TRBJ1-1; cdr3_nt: TGTGCCAGCAGTTACTCGGGGGGAGGCACTGAAGCTTTCTTT; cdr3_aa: CASSYSGGGTEAFF
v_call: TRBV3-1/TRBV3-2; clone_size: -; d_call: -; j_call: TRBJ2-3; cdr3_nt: TGTGCCAGCAGCCAAGCCCGGCTGACAGATACGCAGTATTTT; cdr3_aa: CASSQARLTDTQYF
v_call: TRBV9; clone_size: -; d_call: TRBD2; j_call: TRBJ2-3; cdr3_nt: TGTGCCAGCAGCGTAGGACCTAGCGGGGATACGCAGTATTTT; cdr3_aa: CASSVGPSGDTQYF
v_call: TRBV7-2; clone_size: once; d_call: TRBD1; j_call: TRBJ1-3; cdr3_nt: TGTGCCAGCAGCTTAAACAGGGGGCATAGAGATTTATATTTT; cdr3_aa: CASSLNRGHRDLYF
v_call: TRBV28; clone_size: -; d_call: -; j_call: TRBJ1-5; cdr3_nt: TGTGCCACCCAGATGGACGAGTATCAGCCCCAGCATTTT; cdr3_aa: CATQMDEYQPQHF
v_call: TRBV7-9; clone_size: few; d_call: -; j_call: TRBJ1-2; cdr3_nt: TGTGCCAGCAGCGGCTACAGGCTCGGCTACACCTTC; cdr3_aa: CASSGYRLGYTF
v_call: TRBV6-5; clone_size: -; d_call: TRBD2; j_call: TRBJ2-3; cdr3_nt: TGTGCCAGCAGTCGTGGACTAGCAAGCACAGATACGCAGTATTTT; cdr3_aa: CASSRGLASTDTQYF
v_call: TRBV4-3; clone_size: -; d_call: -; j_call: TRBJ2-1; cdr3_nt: TGCGCCAGCAGTCACATGGGGCGTAGCTCCTACAATGAGCAGTTCTTC; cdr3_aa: CASSHMGRSSYNEQFF
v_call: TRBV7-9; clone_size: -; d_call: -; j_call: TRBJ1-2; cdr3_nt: TGTGCCAGCAGCTTTAGTCCGAACCTCTATGGCTACACCTTC; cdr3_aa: CASSFSPNLYGYTF
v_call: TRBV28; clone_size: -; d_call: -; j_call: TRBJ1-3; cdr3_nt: TGTGCCAGCATTAACGCCTTGGAAAACACCATATATTTT; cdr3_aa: CASINALENTIYF
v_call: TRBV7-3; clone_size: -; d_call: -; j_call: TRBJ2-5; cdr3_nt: TGTGCCAGCAGCTTAACAGGGCGGACTACGGAGACCCAGTACTTC; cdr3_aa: CASSLTGRTTETQYF
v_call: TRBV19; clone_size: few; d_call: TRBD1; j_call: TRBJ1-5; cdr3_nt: TGTGCCAGTAGTCCCCGGACAGGGGGAACTCAGCCCCAGCATTTT; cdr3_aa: CASSPRTGGTQPQHF
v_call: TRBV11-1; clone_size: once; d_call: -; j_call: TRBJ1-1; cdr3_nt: TGTGCCAGCAGCTTAGAGGCCGCCATGAACACTGAAGCTTTCTTT; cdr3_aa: CASSLEAAMNTEAFF
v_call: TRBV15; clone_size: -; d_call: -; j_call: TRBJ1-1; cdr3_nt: TGTGCCACCAGCAGAGATGGCGGACAAATTCCGAACACTGAAGCTTTCTTT; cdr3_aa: CATSRDGGQIPNTEAFF
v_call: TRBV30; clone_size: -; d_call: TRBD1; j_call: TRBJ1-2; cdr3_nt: TGTGCCTGGAATCTAAGGACAGGGATTAAAGATGGCTACACCTTC; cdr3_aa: CAWNLRTGIKDGYTF
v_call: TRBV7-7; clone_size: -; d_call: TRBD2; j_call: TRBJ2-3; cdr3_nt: TGTGCTAGCAGCTCGGGACTAGCGGTAACAGATACGCAGTATTTT; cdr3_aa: CASSSGLAVTDTQYF
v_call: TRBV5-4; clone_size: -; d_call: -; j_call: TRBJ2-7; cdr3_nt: TGTGCCAGCAGCTCGGGACACCGGACCTCCTACGAGCAGTACTTC; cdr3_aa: CASSSGHRTSYEQYF